This TCR beta chain is from a study of T cells in Graves' hyperthyroidism and ophthalmopathy. Study-wide results and limits: Progression to ophthalmopathy was predicted a median of roughly 6.8 months early.

TCR beta CDR3 regions were amplified from RNA. The HTBI primer set served for first-round RT-PCR of the TCR CDR3. Via MiXCR, TCRdb re-called the multiplex PCR reads, giving one row per CDR3 protein. The sample has fewer than 350,000 distinct CDR3 sequences, roughly a fifth seen once. The CDR3 is 15 amino acids. The V and J ends lost 8 bases and 1 base, in that order; junction bases with no gene match: 9. In germline, CDR1 is MNHEY, CDR2 SMNVEV (reference sequence). In its sample, this clonotype was seen many times. Antigen: not known. This clonotype originated in a woman between 45 and 65 years old with Graves' hyperthyroidism. The chain carries TRBV27 and TRBJ2-3; 7 positions match TRBD2. The sequenced sample was blood. CDR3 DNA sequence: TGTGCCAGCCGTTATAGCGGGTTCGGCACAGATACGCAGTATTTT. This codes for CASRYSGFGTDTQYF.